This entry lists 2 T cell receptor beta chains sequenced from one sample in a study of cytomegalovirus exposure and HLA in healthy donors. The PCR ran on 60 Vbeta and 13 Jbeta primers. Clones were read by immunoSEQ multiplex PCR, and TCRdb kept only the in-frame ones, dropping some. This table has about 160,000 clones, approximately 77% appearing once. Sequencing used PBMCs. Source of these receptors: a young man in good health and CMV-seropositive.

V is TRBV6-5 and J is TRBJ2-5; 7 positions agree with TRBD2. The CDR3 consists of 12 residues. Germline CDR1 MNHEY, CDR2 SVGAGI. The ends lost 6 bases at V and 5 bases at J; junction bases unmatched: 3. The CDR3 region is CASRRAGETQYF. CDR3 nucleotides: TGTGCCAGCAGGAGAGCGGGGGAGACCCAGTACTTC.

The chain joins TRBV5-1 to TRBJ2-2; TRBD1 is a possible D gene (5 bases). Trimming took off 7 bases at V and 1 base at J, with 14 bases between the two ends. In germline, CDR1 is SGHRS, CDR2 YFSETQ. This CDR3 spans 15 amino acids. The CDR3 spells CASGKDTMNTGELFF. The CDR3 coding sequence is TGCGCCAGCGGAAAGGACACTATGAACACCGGGGAGCTGTTTTTT.